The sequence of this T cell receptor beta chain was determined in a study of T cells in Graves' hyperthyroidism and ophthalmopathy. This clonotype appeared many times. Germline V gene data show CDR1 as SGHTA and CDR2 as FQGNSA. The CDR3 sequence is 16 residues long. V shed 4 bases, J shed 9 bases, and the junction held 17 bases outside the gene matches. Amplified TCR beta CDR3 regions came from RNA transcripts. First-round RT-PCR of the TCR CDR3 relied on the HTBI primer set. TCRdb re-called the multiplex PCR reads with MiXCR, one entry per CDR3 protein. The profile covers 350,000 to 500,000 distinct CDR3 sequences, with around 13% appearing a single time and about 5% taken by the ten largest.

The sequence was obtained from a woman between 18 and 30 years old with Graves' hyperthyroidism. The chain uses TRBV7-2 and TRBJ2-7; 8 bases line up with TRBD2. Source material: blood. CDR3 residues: CASSSPGREARLGQYF. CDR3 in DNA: TGTGCCAGCAGCTCTCCAGGGCGGGAGGCCCGTTTGGGGCAGTACTTC.